The 30 T cell receptor beta chains below come from one sample, sequenced in a study of CD8+CD57+ T cells in acquired aplastic anemia. Flow cytometry had shown expanded CD8+CD57+ cells in the patients chosen for sequencing. Genomic DNA, serving as template, underwent TCR beta VDJ and CDR3 profiling. TCRdb re-derived calls from the reads in MiXCR, one entry per CDR3 protein. The data show around 150,000 distinct CDR3 sequences, more than 45% seen once. The sequenced sample was sorted CD4+, CD8+, or CD8+CD57+ T cells (not recorded which) from PBMCs. All receptors come from a human donor with aplastic anemia.

This clonotype was detected ten times or more. The chain carries TRBV6-5 and TRBJ1-4; no clear D gene. The CDR3 covers 16 residues. CDR1 MNHEY and CDR2 SVGAGI come from the germline V gene. Trimming removed 2 bases from V and 1 base from J, with 11 bases in between. CDR3 sequence (DNA): TGTGCCAGCAGTTACGGAAGGGCGGAAACTAATGAAAAACTGTTTTTT. Its protein is CASSYGRAETNEKLFF.

This clonotype turned up a few times. The rearrangement links TRBV30 to TRBJ1-2; TRBD1 might be the D (5 bases). CDR1 and CDR2 from the germline V gene are GTSNPN and SVGIG (reference sequence). The V and J ends lost 4 bases and 3 bases respectively, with 9 bases between them. The CDR3 covers 12 residues. The CDR3 loop is CAWKGVYYGYTF. In DNA form, the CDR3 reads TGTGCCTGGAAAGGGGTTTACTATGGCTACACCTTC.

The V and J genes are TRBV7-6 and TRBJ1-1; D is undetermined. The CDR3 covers 14 residues. Germline lookup yields CDR1 SGHVS and CDR2 FNYEAQ. The V and J ends lost 1 base and 2 bases respectively, with 8 bases between them. CDR3 bases: TGTGCCAGCAGCTTAGAAGGCATAAACACTGAAGCTTTCTTT. It specifies CASSLEGINTEAFF. The full variable domain, rest sourced from reference TRBV7-6 and TRBJ1-1, is GAGVSQSPRYKVTKRGQDVALRCDPISGHVSLYWYRQALGQGPEFLTYFNYEAQQDKSGLPNDRFSAERPEGSISTLTIQRTEQRDSAMYRCASSLEGINTEAFFGQGTRLTVV.

The rearrangement links TRBV9 to TRBJ1-6, with D possibly TRBD1 on 6 matching bases. V shed 0 bases and J shed 5 bases, with 9 bases lying between them. The CDR3 runs to 15 residues. Germline V gene lookup returns CDR1 SGDLS and CDR2 YYNGEE. The CDR3: CASSVGSGDNSPLHF. CDR3 bases: TGTGCCAGCAGCGTAGGTTCAGGGGATAATTCACCCCTCCACTTT.

This clonotype was detected ten times or more. The rearrangement joins TRBV9 to TRBJ2-5, with TRBD2 identical over 11 bases. Trimming removed 0 bases from V and 4 bases from J; junction bases left unmatched: 8. Per germline, CDR1 SGDLS and CDR2 YYNGEE. CDR3 length equals 17 residues. For the CDR3, the DNA is TGTGCCAGCAGCGTAGAAGTAGCGGGAGGGCCGGGAGAGACCCAGTACTTC. Its protein is CASSVEVAGGPGETQYF.

The chain employs TRBV12-3 or TRBV12-4 and TRBJ1-2, with TRBD1 as a possible D gene (6 bases). V gave up 7 bases and J gave up 4 bases, with 16 bases separating them. The CDR3 runs 14 residues. CDR3 bases: TGTGCCAGCACACCACCGCAGGGGACCTATGGCTACACCTTC. Translation: CASTPPQGTYGYTF.

V gene TRBV5-1 combines with J gene TRBJ1-5, with 8 bases lining up with TRBD1. The CDR3 consists of 15 residues. Losses at the gene ends were 4 bases for V and 3 bases for J; bases not matched to a gene: 6. Germline lookup yields CDR1 SGHRS and CDR2 YFSETQ. CDR3 in amino acids: CASSLTGQDNQPQHF. The CDR3 region has the DNA TGCGCCAGCAGCCTGACGGGACAGGACAATCAGCCCCAGCATTTT. Based on the CDR3 plus reference TRBV5-1 and TRBJ1-5, the full variable domain is KAGVTQTPRYLIKTRGQQVTLSCSPISGHRSVSWYQQTPGQGLQFLFEYFSETQRNKGNFPGRFSGRQFSNSRSEMNVSTLELGDSALYLCASSLTGQDNQPQHFGDGTRLSIL.

This clonotype was found many times. The chain carries TRBV15 and TRBJ2-4, with 10 bases that match TRBD2. V shed 0 bases, J shed 6 bases, and the junction held 8 bases outside the gene matches. The germline V gene has CDR1 LNHNV and CDR2 YYDKDF (reference sequence). The CDR3 spans 17 residues. The CDR3 loop reads CATSREGPSGSRNIQYF. DNA for the CDR3: TGTGCCACCAGCAGAGAGGGTCCTAGCGGGAGTAGAAACATTCAGTACTTC.

The chain links TRBV15 to TRBJ2-7; D not certain. The CDR3 spans 15 residues. Germline CDR1 is LNHNV and CDR2 is YYDKDF (reference sequence). The V end was cut by 0 bases, the J end by 4 bases, with 13 bases between. CDR3 loop: CATSRDYGRRYEQYF. The CDR3 coding sequence is TGTGCCACCAGCAGAGATTATGGGCGCAGGTACGAGCAGTACTTC.

The rearrangement joins TRBV20-1 to TRBJ2-7; 9 bases align to TRBD1. Trimming removed 3 bases from V and 7 bases from J; junction bases left unmatched: 4. The CDR3 spans 12 residues. Germline values: CDR1 DFQATT, CDR2 SNEGSKA (reference sequence). CDR3 DNA: TGCAGTGCTAGGAGGACAGGGGTGGAGCAGTACTTC. Its protein is CSARRTGVEQYF.

This clonotype was counted many times. This chain uses TRBV19 with TRBJ1-5; 10 bases match TRBD1. The CDR3 length is 17 residues. V was clipped by 6 bases and J by 6 bases; unmatched bases: 14. Germline CDR1 reads LNHDA; CDR2 reads SQIVND (reference sequence). The CDR3 here is CASRPPKTGQGPQPQHF. DNA for the CDR3: TGTGCCAGTAGACCACCTAAGACGGGACAGGGGCCTCAGCCCCAGCATTTT.

In its sample, this clonotype was seen a few times. The rearrangement uses TRBV29-1 and TRBJ2-7; no reliable D call. The germline V gene has CDR1 SQVTM and CDR2 ANQGSEA. This CDR3 has 14 residues. The V gene lost 5 bases and the J gene lost 0 bases, with 14 bases spanning the gap. The CDR3 sequence: CSVSTSILSYEQYF. CDR3 nucleotides: TGCAGCGTTTCTACTTCAATACTCTCCTACGAGCAGTACTTC.

V and J are TRBV5-5 and TRBJ2-3; TRBD1 might be the D (6 bases). The CDR3 contains 16 residues. Trimming pared 2 bases from V and 8 bases from J, leaving 21 bases between. Germline V gene lookup returns CDR1 SGHKS and CDR2 YYEKEE (reference sequence). Written as DNA, the CDR3 is TGTGCCAGCAGCTTATGGGACCCCCGTATACAGGGTACGCAGTATTTT. Amino acid sequence: CASSLWDPRIQGTQYF.

To note about this clonotype: At one of its ends the junction is not consistent with the germline gene, which may arise from a read error. V and J are TRBV18 and TRBJ1-2; D not resolved. The CDR3 is made up of 10 amino acids. The germline V gene has CDR1 KGHSH and CDR2 LQKENI. CDR3 bases: TGTGCCAGCCCCCTGGCCAGGCGATTCTTC. It encodes CASPLARRFF.

This CDR3 reads CATSDRQGWQETQYF. In nucleotides, the CDR3 is TGTGCCACCAGTGATCGACAGGGGTGGCAAGAGACCCAGTACTTC. The chain employs TRBV24-1 and TRBJ2-5; 8 bases align to TRBD1. The CDR3 has 15 amino acids. After removal of 3 bases from V and 2 bases from J, the junction contained 4 bases not matched to a gene. Germline V gene lookup returns CDR1 KGHDR and CDR2 SFDVKD.

The gene calls are TRBV28 and TRBJ2-3; TRBD2 matches 14 bases. The trim removed 8 bases at V and 5 bases at J, leaving 6 bases unmatched. CDR1 is MDHEN and CDR2 is SYDVKM in the germline V gene. The CDR3 length is 15 residues. CDR3 nucleotides: TGTGCCAGCGGAGGGACTAGCGGGAGAAGAGATACGCAGTATTTT. Its translation is CASGGTSGRRDTQYF.

A few counts support this clonotype. V and J are TRBV7-6 and TRBJ2-5; D tentatively reads TRBD1 or TRBD2 (5 bases each). Per germline, CDR1 SGHVS and CDR2 FNYEAQ. The germline V and J ends were trimmed by 4 bases and 4 bases, with 10 bases remaining between them. CDR3 length: 13 amino acids. The CDR3 coding sequence is TGTGCCAGCAGCTCCCGTGGGGGAGAGACCCAGTACTTC. Protein product: CASSSRGGETQYF.

This rearrangement joins TRBV2 to TRBJ1-2; no definite D call. Trimming pared 5 bases from V and 5 bases from J, leaving 9 bases between. CDR3 length: 12 amino acids. Germline V gene lookup returns CDR1 SNHLY and CDR2 FYNNEI. The CDR3 nucleotides are TGTGCCAGCAGTCAACAGTTTTATGGCTACACCTTC. Encoded protein: CASSQQFYGYTF.

Ten or more counts support this clonotype. The rearrangement joins TRBV11-3 to TRBJ2-3, with a tentative D call TRBD2 (5 bases). V lost 3 bases and J lost 0, with 13 bases in between. The CDR3 runs to 16 residues. CDR1 is SGHNT and CDR2 is YENEEA in the germline V gene. CDR3 coding DNA: TGTGCCAGCAGCTTGGGCGGGCGGACTAGCACAGATACGCAGTATTTT. This encodes CASSLGGRTSTDTQYF.

The chain recombines TRBV11-1 with TRBJ2-6; TRBD1 matches at 10 bases. CDR3 length equals 17 residues. V shed 3 bases, J shed 0 bases, and the junction held 2 bases outside the gene matches. Germline-derived CDR1 and CDR2 are SGHAT and FQDESV (reference sequence). The DNA of the CDR3 is TGTGCCAGCAGCTTCGGACAGGGGGTCTCTGGGGCCAACGTCCTGACTTTC. Translation: CASSFGQGVSGANVLTF.

This clonotype turned up a few times. The CDR3 region has the DNA TGTGCCACCAGCAGCTACACTGAAGCTTTCTTT. The encoded protein is CATSSYTEAFF. J is TRBJ1-1 and V is TRBV15; no clear D. Trimming took off 3 bases at V and 3 bases at J, with 2 bases between the two ends. Germline V gene lookup returns CDR1 LNHNV and CDR2 YYDKDF (reference sequence). The CDR3 consists of 11 residues.

The chain recombines TRBV29-1 with TRBJ2-1; D not certain. The CDR3 sequence is 16 residues long. Between the trimmed V and J ends, which lost 1 base and 0 bases, there was a span of 13 bases. In germline, CDR1 is SQVTM, CDR2 ANQGSEA. The CDR3, as DNA: TGCAGCGTTGAAGGCCGGTACCCGAGCTCCTACAATGAGCAGTTCTTC. Translating it yields CSVEGRYPSSYNEQFF.

The chain uses TRBV25-1 and TRBJ1-1, with D uncertain. The germline V and J ends were trimmed by 6 bases and 0 bases, with 17 bases remaining between them. The CDR3 length is 16 residues. Germline assignment: CDR1 MGHDK and CDR2 SYGVNS. The CDR3 protein is CASRLPPGLMNTEAFF. The CDR3 nucleotides are TGTGCCAGCAGACTTCCCCCCGGGTTAATGAACACTGAAGCTTTCTTT.

The V call is TRBV10-3, the J call TRBJ2-7; no reliable D call. Germline CDR1 ENHRY, CDR2 SYGVKD. The CDR3 contains 14 residues. V lost 0 bases, J lost 2 bases, and 8 bases lay in between. The CDR3 here is CAISESNTAYEQYF. CDR3 nucleotides: TGTGCCATCAGTGAGTCGAACACGGCCTACGAGCAGTACTTC.

J is TRBJ2-6 and V is TRBV10-3, with D possibly matching TRBD1 (5 bases). The CDR3 loop spans 15 amino acids. CDR1 and CDR2 (germline): ENHRY, SYGVKD. V was cut by 0 bases and J by 2 bases, with 5 bases left in between. The CDR3 here is CAISESTAGANVLTF. The CDR3, as DNA: TGTGCCATCAGTGAGTCGACAGCTGGGGCCAACGTCCTGACTTTC.

This clonotype was seen many times. This chain uses TRBV18 with TRBJ2-7; a weak D match, TRBD1 (6 bases). The CDR3 sequence is 13 residues long. The ends were cut back, 6 bases at V and 5 bases at J, with 14 bases in the middle. Germline-derived CDR1 and CDR2 are KGHSH and LQKENI. CDR3 residues: CASSPTGSHEQYF. CDR3 coding DNA: TGTGCCAGCTCCCCCACAGGGTCCCACGAGCAGTACTTC.

The genes are TRBV7-3 and TRBJ2-3, with TRBD2 identical over 8 bases. This CDR3 contains 15 residues. Germline loops: CDR1 SGHTA, CDR2 FQGTGA. The junction had 3 bases not matched to a gene; V was cut back by 4 bases and J by 0 bases. The CDR3 region is CASSWGTSSTDTQYF. CDR3 nucleotide sequence: TGTGCCAGCAGCTGGGGGACTAGTAGCACAGATACGCAGTATTTT.

On this clonotype itself: A clone one base away is much larger, so this may be a read error. The chain uses TRBV5-5 and TRBJ2-3, with D possibly TRBD1 on 6 matching bases. V was clipped by 4 bases and J by 2 bases, with 14 bases between them. In germline, CDR1 is SGHKS, CDR2 YYEKEE (reference sequence). This CDR3 region has 15 residues. The CDR3 region has the DNA TGTGCCAGCAGCAAGTCCACAGGGCCCACAGATACGCAGTATTTT. This encodes CASSKSTGPTDTQYF.

V gene TRBV2 combines with J gene TRBJ1-5; D unresolved. V gave up 3 bases and J gave up 0 bases, with 6 bases separating them. The CDR3 extends over 14 amino acids. Germline V lookup: CDR1 SNHLY, CDR2 FYNNEI. For the CDR3, the DNA is TGTGCCAGCAGTGAGGGCATTAGCAATCAGCCCCAGCATTTT. Translated: CASSEGISNQPQHF.

This clonotype showed up many times. The rearrangement links TRBV7-9 to TRBJ1-3; no clear D gene. Germline CDR1 reads SEHNR; CDR2 reads FQNEAQ (reference sequence). The V and J ends lost 5 bases and 0 bases respectively, with 14 bases between them. CDR3 length: 16 residues. CDR3 amino acids: CASSRMLTDSGNTIYF. Here the CDR3 DNA reads TGTGCCAGCAGCCGCATGCTGACGGACTCTGGAAACACCATATATTTT.